What follows are 8 T cell receptor beta chains derived from one specimen sequenced in a study of lymphopenia after photon versus proton radiotherapy. Generated by immunoSEQ multiplex PCR, the TCRdb table keeps only in-frame clones and is missing some. The table shows 30,000 to 40,000 clones, with approximately 84% occurring only once. The source was peripheral blood, collected from a patient treated with proton-based radiotherapy. The receptors here all came from a woman between 65 and 79 years old with pancreatic cancer.

The chain carries TRBV18 and TRBJ2-7; no clear D gene. There are 14 residues in the CDR3. Trimming took 2 bases from V and 0 from J, leaving 8 bases between them. The V gene's germline CDR1 is KGHSH and CDR2 LQKENI. The CDR3 DNA sequence: TGTGCCAGCTCACCAGCCAGGAGCTCCTACGAGCAGTACTTC. This encodes CASSPARSSYEQYF.

The chain is built from TRBV7-9 and TRBJ2-5, with 11 bases that match TRBD1. Gene TRBJ2-7 matches the end of the DNA better, so the J call may be wrong. The germline CDR1 and CDR2 sequences are SEHNR and FQNEAQ (reference sequence). The CDR3 totals 15 residues. CDR3 residues: CASSPGTGGTYEQYF. CDR3 coding DNA: TGTGCCAGCAGCCCAGGGACAGGGGGGACCTACGAGCAGTACTTC.

This clone came up a few times. The gene calls are TRBV4-1 and TRBJ2-1; 11 bases fit TRBD2. Germline V CDR1 and CDR2: MGHRA, YSYEKL. V lost 1 base, J lost 8 bases, and 7 bases stayed unmatched. This CDR3 spans 16 amino acids. CDR3: CASSQGTSGGGYEQFF. The CDR3 region has the DNA TGCGCCAGCAGCCAAGGAACTAGCGGGGGTGGGTATGAGCAGTTCTTC.

The genes are TRBV19 and TRBJ2-3; 7 bases match TRBD1. V lost 3 bases, J lost 0 bases, and 3 bases stayed unmatched. This CDR3 spans 15 amino acids. CDR1 is LNHDA and CDR2 is SQIVND in the germline V gene (reference sequence). Here the CDR3 DNA reads TGTGCCAGTAGTATCAGGGGGATTAGCACAGATACGCAGTATTTT. This codes for CASSIRGISTDTQYF.

This chain links TRBV7-8 with TRBJ1-5; D remains ambiguous. Germline CDR1 and CDR2: SGHVS and FQNEAQ. CDR3 size: 13 residues. Between the trimmed V and J ends, which lost 3 bases and 5 bases, there was a span of 8 bases. The CDR3, as DNA: TGTGCCAGCAGCTTGGCTTCGGATCAGCCCCAGCATTTT. This encodes CASSLASDQPQHF. The whole variable domain, filled in from reference TRBV7-8 and TRBJ1-5, reads GAGVSQSPRYKVAKRGQDVALRCDPISGHVSLFWYQQALGQGPEFLTYFQNEAQLDKSGLPSDRFFAERPEGSVSTLKIQRTQQEDSAVYLCASSLASDQPQHFGDGTRLSIL.

This clone was seen only a few times. J is TRBJ2-3 and V is TRBV30; 9 nucleotides match TRBD1. Trimming took 7 bases from V and 4 from J; bases not matched to a gene: 6. CDR3 length: 13 residues. The germline CDR1 and CDR2 sequences are GTSNPN and SVGIG (reference sequence). DNA for the CDR3: TGTGCCTTGCAACAGGGGGCAGCAGATACGCAGTATTTT. Translated, it gives CALQQGAADTQYF.

This clone was seen more than once but under ten times. The rearrangement links TRBV5-1 to TRBJ1-1, with TRBD1 matching 10 bases. Per the germline V gene, CDR1 is SGHRS and CDR2 is YFSETQ. This CDR3 has 14 residues. V lost 4 bases and J lost 11; bases outside the gene matches: 11. The chain's CDR3 is CASSPGQGNFGAFF. The CDR3 nucleotides are TGCGCCAGCAGCCCGGGACAGGGGAATTTCGGGGCTTTCTTT.

The genes are TRBV7-2 and TRBJ2-7; D is possibly TRBD2 (5 bases). CDR3 size: 14 residues. The germline V gene has CDR1 SGHTA and CDR2 FQGNSA. The V end was cut by 5 bases, the J end by 3 bases, with 14 bases between. As DNA, the CDR3 is TGTGCCAGCAGCGCGGTTGGAGGACGCTACGAGCAGTACTTC. It is translated as CASSAVGGRYEQYF.